This TCR beta chain was sequenced during a study of T cells in women clearing cervical HPV infection. Study results and caveats: Richness differences could reflect unmeasured T-cell content per sample. Effector/memory and HPV-specific T cells were not isolated, and association timing is unknown.

Measured with immunoSEQ multiplex PCR; TCRdb has only the in-frame clones, and not every one. The listing contains about 26,000 clones. In the case of this clone: What it recognizes is unknown.

Material for sequencing was blood buffy coat. The sequence came from a woman between 18 and 70 years old with a cervical HPV16 infection that either progressed to CIN3+ or cleared (not recorded which).

The sequenced part of the CDR3 DNA is TGTGCCAGCAGCTTAGCGGGGGGGGGAAATGAG. Protein product: CASSLAGGGNE. The whole CDR3 protein is CASSLAGGGNEQFF. The V call is TRBV7-7, the J call TRBJ2-1, with TRBD2 matching 7 bases. The read ends 3 residues early relative to the CDR3; the germline J gene fills the gap. From germline, CDR1 is SSHAT and CDR2 FNYEAQ (reference sequence). V lost 0 bases and J lost 7; bases outside the gene matches: 3. The length of the CDR3 is 14 residues.